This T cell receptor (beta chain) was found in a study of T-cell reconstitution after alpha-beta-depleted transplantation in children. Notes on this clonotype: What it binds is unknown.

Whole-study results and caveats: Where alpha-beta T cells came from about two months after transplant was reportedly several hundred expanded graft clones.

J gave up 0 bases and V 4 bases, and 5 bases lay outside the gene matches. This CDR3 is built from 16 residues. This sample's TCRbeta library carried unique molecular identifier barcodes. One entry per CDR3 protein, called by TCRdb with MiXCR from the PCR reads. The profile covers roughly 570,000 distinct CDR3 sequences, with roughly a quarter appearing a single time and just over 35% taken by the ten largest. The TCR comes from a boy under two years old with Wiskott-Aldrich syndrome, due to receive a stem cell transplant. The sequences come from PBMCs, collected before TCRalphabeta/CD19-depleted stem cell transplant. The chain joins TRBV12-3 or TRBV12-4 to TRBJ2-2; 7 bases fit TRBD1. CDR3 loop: CASSSPTGSNTGELFF. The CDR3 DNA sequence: TGTGCCAGCAGTTCACCGACAGGGTCGAACACCGGGGAGCTGTTTTTT.